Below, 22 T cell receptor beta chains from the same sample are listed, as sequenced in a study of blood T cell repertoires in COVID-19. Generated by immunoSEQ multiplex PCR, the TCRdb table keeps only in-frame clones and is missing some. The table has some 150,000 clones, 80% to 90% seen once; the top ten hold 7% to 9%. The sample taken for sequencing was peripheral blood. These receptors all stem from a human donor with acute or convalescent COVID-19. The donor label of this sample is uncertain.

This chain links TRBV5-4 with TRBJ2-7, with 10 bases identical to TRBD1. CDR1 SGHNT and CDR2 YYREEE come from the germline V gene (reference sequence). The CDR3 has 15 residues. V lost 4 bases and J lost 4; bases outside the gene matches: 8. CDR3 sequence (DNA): TGTGCCAGCAGCCCCGGGACAGGGGCTGCGTACGAGCAGTACTTC. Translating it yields CASSPGTGAAYEQYF.

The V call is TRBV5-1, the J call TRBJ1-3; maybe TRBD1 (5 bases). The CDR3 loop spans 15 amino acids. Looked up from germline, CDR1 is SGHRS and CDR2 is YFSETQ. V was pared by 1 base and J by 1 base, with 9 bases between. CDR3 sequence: CASSLQSGSGNTIYF. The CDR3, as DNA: TGCGCCAGCAGCTTGCAGTCAGGGTCTGGAAACACCATATATTTT.

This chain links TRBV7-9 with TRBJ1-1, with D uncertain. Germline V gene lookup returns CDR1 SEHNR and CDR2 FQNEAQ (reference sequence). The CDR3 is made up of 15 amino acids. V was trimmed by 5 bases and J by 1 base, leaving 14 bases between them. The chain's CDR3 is CASSPRVGRNTEAFF. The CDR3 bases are TGTGCCAGCAGCCCCCGGGTAGGCCGGAACACTGAAGCTTTCTTT.

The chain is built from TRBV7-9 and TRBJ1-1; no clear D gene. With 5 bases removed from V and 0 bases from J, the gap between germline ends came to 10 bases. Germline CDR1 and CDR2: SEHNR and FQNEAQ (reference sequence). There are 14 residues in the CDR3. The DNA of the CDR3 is TGTGCCAGCAGCCCCGACAAACTGAACACTGAAGCTTTCTTT. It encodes CASSPDKLNTEAFF.

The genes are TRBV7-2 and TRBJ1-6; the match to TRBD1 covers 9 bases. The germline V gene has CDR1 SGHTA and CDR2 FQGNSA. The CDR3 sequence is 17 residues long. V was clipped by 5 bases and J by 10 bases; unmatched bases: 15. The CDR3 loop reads CASSLHGPGTGRSPLHF. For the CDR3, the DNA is TGTGCCAGCAGCCTACACGGGCCGGGGACAGGGAGATCACCCCTCCACTTT.

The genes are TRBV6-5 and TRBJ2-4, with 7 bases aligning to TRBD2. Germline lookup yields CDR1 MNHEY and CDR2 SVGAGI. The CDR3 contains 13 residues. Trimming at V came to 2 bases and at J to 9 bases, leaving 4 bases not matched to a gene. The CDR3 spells CASSYGLGVIQYF. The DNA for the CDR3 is TGTGCCAGCAGTTACGGACTAGGAGTCATTCAGTACTTC.

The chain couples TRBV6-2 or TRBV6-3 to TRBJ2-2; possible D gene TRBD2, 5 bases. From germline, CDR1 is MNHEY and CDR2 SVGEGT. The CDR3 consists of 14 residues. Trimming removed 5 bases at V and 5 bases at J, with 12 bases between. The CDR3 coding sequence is TGTGCCAGCAGTCCCCTTGGGGAGACCGGGGAGCTGTTTTTT. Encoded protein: CASSPLGETGELFF.

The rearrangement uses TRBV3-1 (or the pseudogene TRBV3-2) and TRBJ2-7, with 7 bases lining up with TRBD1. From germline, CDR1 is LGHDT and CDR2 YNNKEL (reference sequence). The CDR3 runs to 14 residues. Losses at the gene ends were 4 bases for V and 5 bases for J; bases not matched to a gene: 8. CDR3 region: CASSLENRGHEQYF. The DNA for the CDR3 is TGTGCCAGCAGCCTCGAGAACAGGGGTCACGAGCAGTACTTC.

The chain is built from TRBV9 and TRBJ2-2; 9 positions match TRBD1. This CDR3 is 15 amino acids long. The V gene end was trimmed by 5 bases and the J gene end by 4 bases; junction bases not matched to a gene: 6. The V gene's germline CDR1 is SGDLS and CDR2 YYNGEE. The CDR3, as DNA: TGTGCCAGCAGGCCCGGGACAGGGTTCACCGGGGAGCTGTTTTTT. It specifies CASRPGTGFTGELFF.

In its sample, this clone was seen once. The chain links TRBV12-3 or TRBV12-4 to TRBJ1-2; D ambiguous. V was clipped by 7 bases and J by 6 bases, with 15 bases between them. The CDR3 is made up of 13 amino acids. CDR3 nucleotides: TGTGCCAGCACCCCGGGAGCGGGCAATGGCTACACCTTC. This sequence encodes CASTPGAGNGYTF.

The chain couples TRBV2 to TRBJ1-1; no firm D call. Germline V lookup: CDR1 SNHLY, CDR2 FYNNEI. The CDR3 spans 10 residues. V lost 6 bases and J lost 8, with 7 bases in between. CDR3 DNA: TGTGCCAGCAGCCGGAGGGAAGCTTTCTTT. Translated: CASSRREAFF.

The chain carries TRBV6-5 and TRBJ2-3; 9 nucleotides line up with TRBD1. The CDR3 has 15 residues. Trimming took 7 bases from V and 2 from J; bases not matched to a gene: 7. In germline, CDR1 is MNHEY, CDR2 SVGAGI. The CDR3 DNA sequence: TGTGCCAGCAACCAGGACAGGGGATTCACAGATACGCAGTATTTT. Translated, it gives CASNQDRGFTDTQYF.

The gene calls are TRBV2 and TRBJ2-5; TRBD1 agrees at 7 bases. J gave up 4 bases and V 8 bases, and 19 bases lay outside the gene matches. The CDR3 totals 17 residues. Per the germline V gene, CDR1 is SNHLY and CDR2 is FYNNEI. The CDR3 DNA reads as TGTGCCAGCCGCAAGACAAGAGAAAGGGGGCTAGGAGAGACCCAGTACTTC. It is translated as CASRKTRERGLGETQYF.

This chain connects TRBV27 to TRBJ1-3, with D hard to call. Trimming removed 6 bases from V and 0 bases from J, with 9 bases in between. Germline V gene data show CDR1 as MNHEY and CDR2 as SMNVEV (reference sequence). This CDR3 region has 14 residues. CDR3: CASSPAISGNTIYF. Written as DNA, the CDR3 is TGTGCCAGCAGCCCAGCGATCTCTGGAAACACCATATATTTT.

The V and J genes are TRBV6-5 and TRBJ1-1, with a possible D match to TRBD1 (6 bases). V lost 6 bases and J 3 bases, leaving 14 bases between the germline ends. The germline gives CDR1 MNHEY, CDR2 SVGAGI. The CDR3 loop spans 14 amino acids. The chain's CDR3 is CASRGRDKYTEAFF. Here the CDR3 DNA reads TGTGCCAGCAGGGGCCGGGACAAGTACACTGAAGCTTTCTTT.

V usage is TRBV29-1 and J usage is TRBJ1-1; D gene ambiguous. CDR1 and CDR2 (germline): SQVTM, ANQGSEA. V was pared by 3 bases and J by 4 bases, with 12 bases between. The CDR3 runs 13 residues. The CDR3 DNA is TGCAGCGTTGATTCCGGGGAGGGCACTGAAGCTTTCTTT. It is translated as CSVDSGEGTEAFF.

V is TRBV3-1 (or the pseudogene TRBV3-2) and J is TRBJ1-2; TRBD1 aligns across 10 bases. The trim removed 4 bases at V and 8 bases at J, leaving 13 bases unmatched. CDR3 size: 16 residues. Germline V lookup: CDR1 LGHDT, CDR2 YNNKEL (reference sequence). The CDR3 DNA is TGTGCCAGCAGCCCTACTTTGACAGGGGGCGCGAGAGGCTACACCTTC. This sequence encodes CASSPTLTGGARGYTF.

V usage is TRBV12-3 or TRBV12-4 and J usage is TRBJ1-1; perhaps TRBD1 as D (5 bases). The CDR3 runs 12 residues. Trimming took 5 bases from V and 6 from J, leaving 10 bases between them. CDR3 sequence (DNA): TGTGCCAGCAGTCCCCAGGGTTCTGAAGCTTTCTTT. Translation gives CASSPQGSEAFF.

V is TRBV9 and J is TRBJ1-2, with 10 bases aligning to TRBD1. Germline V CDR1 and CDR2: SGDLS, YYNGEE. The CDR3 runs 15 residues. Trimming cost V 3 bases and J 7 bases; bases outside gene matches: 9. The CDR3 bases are TGTGCCAGCAGCGGAGGACAGGGGGTCCCCTCTGGCTACACCTTC. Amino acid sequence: CASSGGQGVPSGYTF. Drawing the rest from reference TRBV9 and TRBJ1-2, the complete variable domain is DSGVTQTPKHLITATGQRVTLRCSPRSGDLSVYWYQQSLDQGLQFLIQYYNGEERAKGNILERFSAQQFPDLHSELNLSSLELGDSALYFCASSGGQGVPSGYTFGSGTRLTVV.

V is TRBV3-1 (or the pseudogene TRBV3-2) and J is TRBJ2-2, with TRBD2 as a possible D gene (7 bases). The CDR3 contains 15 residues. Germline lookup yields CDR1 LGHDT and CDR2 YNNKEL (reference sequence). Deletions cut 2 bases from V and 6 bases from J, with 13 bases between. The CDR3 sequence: CASSQLRRGPGELFF. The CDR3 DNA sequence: TGTGCCAGCAGCCAACTTAGGCGGGGGCCCGGGGAGCTGTTTTTT.

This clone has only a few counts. The chain's CDR3 is CASSSGTGEVYATNEKLFF. The CDR3 bases are TGTGCCAGCAGCTCCGGGACAGGGGAGGTTTACGCAACTAATGAAAAACTGTTTTTT. The rearrangement links TRBV6-6 to TRBJ1-4; 10 bases map to TRBD1. The V and J ends lost 6 bases and 0 bases, in that order; junction bases with no gene match: 13. Germline V CDR1 and CDR2: MNHNY, SVGAGI (reference sequence). The length of the CDR3 is 19 residues.

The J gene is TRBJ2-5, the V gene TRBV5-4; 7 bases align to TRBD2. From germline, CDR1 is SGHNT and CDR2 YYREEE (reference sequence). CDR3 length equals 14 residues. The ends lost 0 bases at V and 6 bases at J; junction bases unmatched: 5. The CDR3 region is CASSLGGGEKTQYF. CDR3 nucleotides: TGTGCCAGCAGCTTGGGTGGGGGGGAAAAGACCCAGTACTTC. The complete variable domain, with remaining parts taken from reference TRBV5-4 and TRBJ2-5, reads ETGVTQSPTHLIKTRGQQVTLRCSSQSGHNTVSWYQQALGQGPQFIFQYYREEENGRGNFPPRFSGLQFPNYSSELNVNALELDDSALYLCASSLGGGEKTQYFGPGTRLLVL.